This T cell receptor (beta chain) came from a study of blood T cell repertoires in COVID-19. Study in general: Samples of COVID-19 (acute and convalescent) were obtained from the United States, Italy and Spain. In each case, the material was cDNA or gDNA derived from T cells, B-cell-depleted T cells, or PBMCs.

In the authors' workflow: Researchers report that nucleated cell counts were estimated from reference gene primer amplification. Data came from immunoSEQ multiplex PCR; TCRdb stores just in-frame clones and leaves some out. The DNA gave D and trimming, while V, J and clone size come from that table. This sample has 210,000 or so clones; approximately 85% occur once, and the top ten carry 4% to 6%. Those enrolled in Seattle joined during active infection and were followed longitudinally afterward. Between the trimmed V and J ends, which lost 3 bases and 0 bases, there was a span of 9 bases. CDR1 and CDR2 from the germline V gene are MNHNS and SASEGT. The CDR3 loop spans 14 amino acids.

The TCR originated in a man aged 50-60 years with COVID-19, enrolled during active disease. Sequenced input: peripheral blood. The gene calls are TRBV6-1 and TRBJ2-7; no definite D call. CDR3 loop: CASSDSQSSYEQYF. In DNA form, the CDR3 reads TGTGCCAGCAGTGACAGTCAAAGCTCCTACGAGCAGTACTTC.